Listed below are T cell receptor beta chains from one sample, sequenced in a study of beta chain features in type 1 diabetes. Measured with immunoSEQ multiplex PCR; TCRdb has only the in-frame clones, and not every one. The sample contains 52,000 or so clones, around 53% of which appear only once. Sequenced input: Tregs from blood. The source is a middle-aged woman with type 1 diabetes. CDR3s include the opening cysteine and the closing phenylalanine or tryptophan. D genes are given only for firm matches. A row's size may be missing; if present it is once, few, many or a size class.

V gene	clone size	D gene	J gene	CDR3 DNA	CDR3 protein
TRBV5-1	NA	NA	TRBJ2-3	TGCGCCAGCAGTGGGCCGACAGCAGATACGCAGTATTTT	CASSGPTADTQYF
TRBV4-2	NA	TRBD2	TRBJ2-2	TGTGCCAGCAGCCAAGATCAGGCGGGAGCCTACACCGGGGAGCTGTTTTTT	CASSQDQAGAYTGELFF
TRBV28	NA	TRBD2	TRBJ2-1	TGTGCCAGCGTGGGTAGCGGGAGTGACTCCTACAATGAGCAGTTCTTC	CASVGSGSDSYNEQFF
TRBV4-3	few	NA	TRBJ2-2	TGCGCCAGCAGCCAAGGAACAGGGACCCGGGGCGGGGAGCTGTTTTTT	CASSQGTGTRGGELFF
TRBV7-9	NA	NA	TRBJ2-7	TGTGCCAGCAGCCGGTCGGGGGACGAGCAGTACTTC	CASSRSGDEQYF
TRBV5-4	NA	TRBD1	TRBJ2-3	TGTGCCAGCAGCTTGGGGCTGGGACAGGGCACAGATACGCAGTATTTT	CASSLGLGQGTDTQYF
TRBV4-3	NA	TRBD1	TRBJ1-3	TGCGCCAGCAGCCAAGGGGGGACAGGAGGAAGAAACACCATATATTTT	CASSQGGTGGRNTIYF
TRBV2	NA	NA	TRBJ2-3	TGTGCCAGCAATCAGTACGCTACGCAGTATTTT	CASNQYATQYF
TRBV28	NA	NA	TRBJ1-1	TGTGCCAGCAGTACCCCGGTGGGGGGGAACACTGAAGCTTTCTTT	CASSTPVGGNTEAFF
TRBV5-1	NA	TRBD1	TRBJ2-1	TGCGCCAGCAGCTCACAGGGGGCTGCCTACAATGAGCAGTTCTTC	CASSSQGAAYNEQFF
TRBV15	NA	NA	TRBJ1-1	TGTGCCACCAAGGGCGGGGCCTTAAACACTGAAGCTTTCTTT	CATKGGALNTEAFF
TRBV7-7	NA	TRBD1	TRBJ2-5	TGTGCCAGCAGCTTAGGGACAGGGGAACGTCCAGAGACCCAGTACTTC	CASSLGTGERPETQYF
TRBV7-2	few	NA	TRBJ2-5	TGTGCCAGCAGCCCGTACTTGGAAGAGACCCAGTACTTC	CASSPYLEETQYF
TRBV10-3	few	TRBD1	TRBJ2-7	TGTGCCATCAGTACCGGGACAGGGTACTACGAGCAGTACTTC	CAISTGTGYYEQYF
TRBV18	NA	TRBD2	TRBJ2-7	TGTGCCAGCTCACCAGGGGGGGACGAGCAGTACTTC	CASSPGGDEQYF
TRBV6-1	few	TRBD2	TRBJ2-1	TGTGCCAGCAGTGAATTTCTAGGGACTAGCGGGAGGGACCTCTACAATGAGCAGTTCTTC	CASSEFLGTSGRDLYNEQFF
TRBV7-9	NA	TRBD1	TRBJ1-5	TGTGCCAGCAGTTTACAGGGGGCCCATCAGCCCCAGCATTTT	CASSLQGAHQPQHF
TRBV20-1	NA	NA	TRBJ2-1	TGCAGTGCTAGAGAAGCGGGTGGGCAGTTCTTC	CSAREAGGQFF
TRBV28	few	TRBD2	TRBJ2-5	TGTGCCAGCAGTCGTGAAGGGAGGGGAGAGACCCAGTACTTC	CASSREGRGETQYF
TRBV27	NA	NA	TRBJ1-1	TGTGCCAGCAGTGAAGAGGGCACTGAAGCTTTCTTT	CASSEEGTEAFF
TRBV7-2	once	NA	TRBJ1-2	TGTGCCAGCAGCTTGAGCTCTACCTATGGCTACACCTTC	CASSLSSTYGYTF
TRBV6-6	NA	TRBD1	TRBJ1-2	TGTGCCAGCAGTCCCTCCCCGACAGGGAATGGCTACACCTTC	CASSPSPTGNGYTF
TRBV28	NA	TRBD2	TRBJ2-5	TGTGCCAGCAGTCCCCGACTAGCGGGAGGAGAGACCCAGTACTTC	CASSPRLAGGETQYF
TRBV10-3	NA	TRBD2	TRBJ2-1	TGTGCCACCATAGCGGGAGGTCCCTACAATGAGCAGTTCTTC	CATIAGGPYNEQFF
TRBV7-2	NA	TRBD1	TRBJ2-7	TGTGCCAGCAGCTTAAAGGGACAGAGCTCCTACGAGCAGTACTTC	CASSLKGQSSYEQYF
TRBV7-2	NA	NA	TRBJ1-5	TGTGCCAGCAGCTTAGGGTTGGTAGAGCCCCAGCATTTT	CASSLGLVEPQHF
TRBV4-2	NA	NA	TRBJ2-7	TGTGCCAGCAGCCAAGGTTTCAGGTGGGAGCAGTACTTC	CASSQGFRWEQYF
TRBV5-1	few	TRBD2	TRBJ2-1	TGCGCCAGTCGTACAGGGACGAAGAAAGCGGGAGGCCCCACCGATGAGCAGTTCTTC	CASRTGTKKAGGPTDEQFF
TRBV4-1	NA	NA	TRBJ2-4	TGCGCCAGCAGCCAACTACAGGTGACCAAAAACATTCAGTACTTC	CASSQLQVTKNIQYF
TRBV6-1	few	NA	TRBJ2-7	TGTGCCAGCAGTGAAGGGGGGGACTCTACCGGTACCTACGAGCAGTACTTC	CASSEGGDSTGTYEQYF
TRBV10-3	few	NA	TRBJ1-2	TGTGCCATCAGTGAGCAGGACTATGGCTACACCTTC	CAISEQDYGYTF
TRBV7-2	NA	NA	TRBJ2-7	TGTGCCAGCAGCTTACGAGCGTACGAGCAGTACTTC	CASSLRAYEQYF
TRBV19	NA	TRBD1	TRBJ2-4	TGTGCCAGTAGTGCCTCCCGGGACAGGGGAAACATTCAGTACTTC	CASSASRDRGNIQYF
TRBV9	NA	TRBD1	TRBJ2-7	TGTGCCAGCAGCGCGGGGACAGGTACCTACGAGCAGTACTTC	CASSAGTGTYEQYF
TRBV2	NA	NA	TRBJ1-6	TGTGCCAGCAGTGAAGTGACAACCACCACCCTCCACTTT	CASSEVTTTTLHF
TRBV6-6	once	TRBD1	TRBJ1-5	TGTGCCAGCAGTTACGCGACAGGGACAAATCAGCCCCAGCATTTT	CASSYATGTNQPQHF
TRBV9	NA	NA	TRBJ1-2	TGTGCCAGCAGCCCAGGGACATTCTATGGCTACACCTTC	CASSPGTFYGYTF
TRBV11-2	few	NA	TRBJ1-1	TGTGCCAGCAGCCCCCCAAGTACAAACACTGAAGCTTTCTTT	CASSPPSTNTEAFF
TRBV7-2	NA	NA	TRBJ2-7	TGTGCCAGCATCCAAAGGGCAGGGAATTCTGCCGAGCAGTACTTC	CASIQRAGNSAEQYF
TRBV7-9	few	NA	TRBJ2-5	TGTGCCAGCAGTTCCCCCATCCAAGAGACCCAGTACTTC	CASSSPIQETQYF
TRBV11-3	NA	NA	TRBJ1-1	TGTGCCAGCAGCTTAGTCCCGGGGACTGAAGCTTTCTTT	CASSLVPGTEAFF
TRBV30	NA	NA	TRBJ2-3	TGTGCCTGGAGACTGTCAGGGGATACGCAGTATTTT	CAWRLSGDTQYF
TRBV29-1	few	TRBD1	TRBJ2-1	TGCAGCGTTGACTCTGGGGCAGGGGGCTACAATGAGCAGTTCTTC	CSVDSGAGGYNEQFF
TRBV29-1	NA	TRBD1	TRBJ1-1	TGCAGCGCCTCCGGGACAGGGGGCCTCCGCACTGAAGCTTTCTTT	CSASGTGGLRTEAFF
TRBV19	NA	NA	TRBJ2-5	TGTGCCAGTAGTAACCACCTGGGGCGAGAGACCCAGTACTTC	CASSNHLGRETQYF
TRBV7-2	NA	TRBD2	TRBJ2-5	TGTGCCAGCAGCTATTTAGCGGGGGAGACCCAGTACTTC	CASSYLAGETQYF
TRBV7-2	once	NA	TRBJ2-7	TGTGCCAGCAGCCCTGTCTCCTACGAGCAGTACTTC	CASSPVSYEQYF
TRBV11-1	NA	NA	TRBJ2-6	TGTGCCAGCAGCTCAGACTCTGGGGCCAACGTCCTGACTTTC	CASSSDSGANVLTF
TRBV5-1	NA	TRBD1	TRBJ1-5	TGCGCCAGCAGATCCGGGACAGGGACGACTCAGCCCCAGCATTTT	CASRSGTGTTQPQHF
TRBV5-1	NA	NA	TRBJ1-5	TGCGCCAGCAGCTTGGATGGCAGGGGAGACAATCAGCCCCAGCATTTT	CASSLDGRGDNQPQHF
TRBV15	few	NA	TRBJ2-2	TGTGCCACCAGCAGAGTGCCAGGGGCGATCGGGGAGCTGTTTTTT	CATSRVPGAIGELFF
TRBV7-9	few	TRBD2	TRBJ2-5	TGTGCCAGCAGCTCGGGACTAGCCAAGACCCAGTACTTC	CASSSGLAKTQYF
TRBV9	NA	TRBD2	TRBJ2-5	TGTGCCAGCCGGCGGGGCGGGGGGCCTCAAGAGACCCAGTACTTC	CASRRGGGPQETQYF
TRBV19	NA	NA	TRBJ1-1	TGTGCCAGTAGTCTCCGACCCCGGGAAAAGGCTTTCTTT	CASSLRPREKAFF
TRBV6-5	NA	NA	TRBJ1-1	TGTGCCAGCAGTTATATCGCACGCGGCGTGAACACTGAAGCTTTCTTT	CASSYIARGVNTEAFF
TRBV7-9	NA	NA	TRBJ2-1	TGTGCCAGCAGCTTAGCCCGGACAGAGGTTGATGAGCAGTTCTTC	CASSLARTEVDEQFF
TRBV4-1	NA	NA	TRBJ1-3	TGCGCCAGCAGCCAAGATCCAGTTCAGGGGCCGGGAAACACCATATATTTT	CASSQDPVQGPGNTIYF
TRBV2	NA	NA	TRBJ2-5	TGTGCCAGCAGTGACGCGGGTGAGACCCAGTACTTC	CASSDAGETQYF
TRBV4-2	NA	TRBD1	TRBJ1-4	TGTGCCAGCAGCCAAGCGGCGGGCCTACAGGGGGTCGGTGAAAAACTGTTTTTT	CASSQAAGLQGVGEKLFF
TRBV9	NA	TRBD1	TRBJ2-5	TGTGCCAGCAGCGTAAGGGACAGACAAGAGACCCAGTACTTC	CASSVRDRQETQYF